The sequence of this T cell receptor (beta chain) was determined in a study of cytomegalovirus exposure and HLA in healthy donors. Regarding the study as a whole: Several V segments, TRBV6-2 and TRBV6-3 among them, could not be told apart and were dropped. Later on, an analysis tied approximately 17,000 TCR beta sequences to HLA alleles at 0.05 false discovery rate.

V lost 0 bases, J lost 10 bases, and 12 bases stayed unmatched. Germline CDR1 reads SQVTM; CDR2 reads ANQGSEA. This CDR3 spans 15 amino acids. As for this clone: The antigen remains undetermined.

PCR primers comprised 60 Vbeta and 13 Jbeta primers. The method was immunoSEQ multiplex PCR; TCRdb's version includes in-frame clones alone and lacks a portion of them. This repertoire includes 70,000 or so clones. Sequenced sample: PBMCs. The chain combines TRBV29-1 with TRBJ2-5; 9 bases line up with TRBD2. The TCR was taken from a female donor in good health and CMV-seropositive. CDR3 sequence: CSVEDRVSGGPNQYF. CDR3 DNA: TGCAGCGTTGAAGATCGGGTTAGCGGGGGCCCCAACCAGTACTTC.